What follows are 23 T cell receptor beta chains derived from one specimen sequenced in a study of blood T cell repertoires in COVID-19. Produced via immunoSEQ multiplex PCR; TCRdb's table is partial and in-frame only. The table includes around 380,000 clones, about 87% detected once. Sequenced input: PBMCs or T cells enriched from blood (not recorded which). The source is a man younger than 40 who had recovered from COVID-19.

The V and J genes are TRBV10-3 and TRBJ1-5; 9 nucleotides line up with TRBD1. The CDR3 is made up of 18 amino acids. Trimming at V came to 5 bases and at J to 6 bases, leaving 17 bases not matched to a gene. Germline CDR1 is ENHRY and CDR2 is SYGVKD. CDR3 nucleotide sequence: TGTGCCATCAGTCACCCGAATCCCGGGACAGGGAATGGTCAGCCCCAGCATTTT. This translates into CAISHPNPGTGNGQPQHF.

This chain uses TRBV18 with TRBJ2-2; perhaps TRBD1 as D (6 bases). CDR1 and CDR2 (germline): KGHSH, LQKENI. The CDR3 is 13 residues long. Trimming pared 3 bases from V and 5 bases from J, leaving 7 bases between. CDR3 nucleotides: TGTGCCAGCTCACCCCAGGGGACCGGGGAGCTGTTTTTT. Protein: CASSPQGTGELFF.

This chain joins TRBV19 and TRBJ1-6; a possible D gene is TRBD1 (6 bases). CDR1 LNHDA and CDR2 SQIVND come from the germline V gene (reference sequence). The CDR3 loop spans 13 amino acids. V gave up 3 bases and J gave up 9 bases, with 9 bases separating them. CDR3 DNA: TGTGCCAGTAGTATCCCAGGGGTTTCACCCCTCCACTTT. Its protein is CASSIPGVSPLHF.

The chain carries TRBV4-2 and TRBJ1-1, with TRBD1 as a possible D gene (5 bases). V was cut by 1 base and J by 6 bases, with 15 bases left in between. The length of the CDR3 is 15 residues. Germline CDR1 and CDR2: LGHNA and YNFKEQ. The CDR3 coding sequence is TGTGCCAGCAGCCAAGCCCGCGGGGGAGGGGCTGAAGCTTTCTTT. This gives the protein CASSQARGGGAEAFF.

For the CDR3, the DNA is TGTGCCTGGAGTACAGGGAATTCCTACGAGCAGTACTTC. Translation gives CAWSTGNSYEQYF. This sequence joins TRBV30 and TRBJ2-7; a possible D gene is TRBD1 (6 bases). Germline lookup yields CDR1 GTSNPN and CDR2 SVGIG (reference sequence). There are 13 residues in the CDR3. The V and J ends lost 2 bases and 1 base respectively, with 9 bases between them.

V and J are TRBV2 and TRBJ1-5; the D gene is possibly TRBD1 (5 bases). The V gene lost 5 bases and the J gene lost 1 base, with 12 bases spanning the gap. Looked up from germline, CDR1 is SNHLY and CDR2 is FYNNEI. This CDR3 region has 15 residues. CDR3 DNA: TGTGCCAGCAGTCTGCTCGGGGGGAGCAATCAGCCCCAGCATTTT. It codes for CASSLLGGSNQPQHF.

This clone has just a few counts. The chain recombines TRBV6-2 or TRBV6-3 with TRBJ1-5, with 12 bases aligning to TRBD1. The CDR3 covers 20 residues. Germline CDR1 MNHEY, CDR2 SVGEGT. V dropped 6 bases and J dropped 0; count of bases not matched to a gene: 15. The CDR3 region is CASSSYRRDRGLHSNQPQHF. Written as DNA, the CDR3 is TGTGCCAGCAGCTCCTACCGCAGGGACAGGGGGCTTCATAGCAATCAGCCCCAGCATTTT.

The chain links TRBV12-3 or TRBV12-4 to TRBJ1-1, with D possibly being TRBD1 (5 bases). The CDR3 is 13 amino acids. Trimming took 3 bases from V and 6 from J, leaving 11 bases between them. The CDR3: CASSFSDISEAFF. As DNA, the CDR3 is TGTGCCAGCAGTTTTTCGGACATCTCTGAAGCTTTCTTT.

The chain is built from TRBV28 and TRBJ1-4; D remains unclear. V was trimmed by 3 bases and J by 10 bases, leaving 6 bases between them. Germline CDR1 is MDHEN and CDR2 is SYDVKM. This CDR3 spans 11 amino acids. The CDR3 here is CASSFGGKLFF. In nucleotides, the CDR3 is TGTGCCAGCAGTTTCGGAGGAAAACTGTTTTTT.

The chain employs TRBV6-2 or TRBV6-3 and TRBJ1-2; 7 positions agree with TRBD1. The CDR3 runs to 13 residues. V was clipped by 5 bases and J by 7 bases; unmatched bases: 7. The germline V gene has CDR1 MNHEY and CDR2 SVGEGT. CDR3 nucleotide sequence: TGTGCCAGCAGTCCCATCCGGGACAGTGGCTACACCTTC. It yields the protein CASSPIRDSGYTF.

The rearrangement joins TRBV5-1 to TRBJ1-2, with 7 bases matching TRBD1. CDR1 SGHRS and CDR2 YFSETQ come from the germline V gene. V shed 2 bases and J 6 bases; nucleotides not matched to a gene: 13. CDR3 length: 16 amino acids. CDR3 amino acids: CASSFLEDRLLHGYTF. Written as DNA, the CDR3 is TGCGCCAGCAGCTTTCTTGAGGACAGGCTATTACATGGCTACACCTTC.

This clone showed up just a few times. The V call is TRBV5-1, the J call TRBJ2-2, with 7 bases matching TRBD1. The length of the CDR3 is 14 residues. Germline CDR1 SGHRS, CDR2 YFSETQ. The V segment lost 8 bases and the J segment 4 bases; nucleotides outside the gene matches: 8. The CDR3 DNA sequence: TGCGCCAGTTCACAGGGGAAGAGCACCGGGGAGCTGTTTTTT. Its protein product is CASSQGKSTGELFF.

The chain combines TRBV7-6 with TRBJ2-7; D is undetermined. Germline V gives CDR1 SGHVS, CDR2 FNYEAQ. The CDR3 spans 13 residues. V was cut by 0 bases and J by 1 base, with 4 bases left in between. CDR3: CASSLARSYEQYF. CDR3 sequence (DNA): TGTGCCAGCAGCTTAGCGCGATCCTACGAGCAGTACTTC.

The rearrangement joins TRBV4-1 to TRBJ2-7, with D possibly matching TRBD2 (6 bases). Germline V lookup: CDR1 MGHRA, CDR2 YSYEKL. This CDR3 comprises 16 residues. Trimming removed 0 bases from V and 6 bases from J, with 18 bases in between. The CDR3 DNA is TGCGCCAGCAGCCAAGAAAGGGCGGGGAGGTCTAGCGAGCAGTACTTC. Translating gives CASSQERAGRSSEQYF.

This chain links TRBV6-4 with TRBJ1-2, with 9 bases matching TRBD1. The CDR3 consists of 15 residues. V gave up 3 bases and J gave up 0 bases; unmatched junction bases: 2. CDR1 MRHNA and CDR2 SNTAGT come from the germline V gene. This chain's CDR3 is CASSEGQGTNYGYTF. The CDR3 nucleotides are TGTGCCAGCAGTGAGGGACAGGGAACTAACTATGGCTACACCTTC.

Regarding this clone: The identical CDR3 is also encoded by other nucleotide sequences in the sample. The J gene is TRBJ2-2, the V gene TRBV9; D unclear. With 0 bases removed from V and 2 bases from J, the gap between germline ends came to 8 bases. The germline V gene encodes CDR1 SGDLS and CDR2 YYNGEE. This CDR3 spans 15 amino acids. CDR3 region: CASSVGGANTGELFF. For the CDR3, the DNA is TGTGCCAGCAGCGTAGGCGGTGCCAACACCGGGGAGCTGTTTTTT.

This chain joins TRBV10-3 and TRBJ2-7; 8 bases agree with TRBD2. Germline V lookup: CDR1 ENHRY, CDR2 SYGVKD. J lost 3 bases, V lost 0 bases, and 4 bases had no gene match. This CDR3 spans 15 amino acids. This CDR3 is CAISESTSAFYEQYF. The DNA of the CDR3 is TGTGCCATCAGTGAGTCGACTAGCGCCTTCTACGAGCAGTACTTC.

The gene calls are TRBV4-1 and TRBJ1-2; D is perhaps TRBD1 (5 bases). CDR1 MGHRA and CDR2 YSYEKL come from the germline V gene. CDR3 length: 14 residues. V was trimmed by 0 bases and J by 8 bases, leaving 13 bases between them. CDR3 sequence (DNA): TGCGCCAGCAGCCAAGAGGCGACAGTAGAAGGCTACACCTTC. This codes for CASSQEATVEGYTF.

The J gene is TRBJ1-5, the V gene TRBV4-3, with D possibly being TRBD1 (5 bases). The CDR3 spans 15 residues. Germline CDR1 reads LGHNA; CDR2 reads YSLEER. V lost 0 bases, J lost 6 bases, and 12 bases lay in between. CDR3 loop: CASSQDQGQLQPQHF. CDR3 DNA: TGCGCCAGCAGCCAAGATCAGGGCCAGCTTCAGCCCCAGCATTTT.

The gene calls are TRBV4-1 and TRBJ1-2, with no clear D. This CDR3 region has 13 residues. V shed 3 bases and J shed 2 bases, with 7 bases lying between them. The germline CDR1 and CDR2 sequences are MGHRA and YSYEKL. The CDR3 DNA is TGCGCCAGCAGCCACACCGAGAACTATGGCTACACCTTC. It is translated as CASSHTENYGYTF.

This clone has a handful of counts. The chain carries TRBV6-5 and TRBJ1-1; TRBD1 is a possible D gene (6 bases). Per the germline V gene, CDR1 is MNHEY and CDR2 is SVGAGI. This CDR3 region has 14 residues. V lost 2 bases to trimming and J lost 7 bases, with 14 bases between them. The CDR3 sequence: CASSYRPDSHEAFF. The CDR3 DNA reads TGTGCCAGCAGTTACCGACCGGACAGTCATGAAGCTTTCTTT.

V gene TRBV7-9 combines with J gene TRBJ2-2, with 7 bases identical to TRBD2. The trim removed 7 bases at V and 7 bases at J, leaving 9 bases unmatched. The CDR3 spans 14 residues. Germline V gene lookup returns CDR1 SEHNR and CDR2 FQNEAQ (reference sequence). This CDR3 is CASTVRGVGGELFF. The CDR3 coding sequence is TGTGCCAGCACCGTACGGGGGGTCGGCGGGGAGCTGTTTTTT.

This clone was seen just once. The chain couples TRBV27 to TRBJ1-2, with no clear D. CDR1 and CDR2 from the germline V gene are MNHEY and SMNVEV (reference sequence). The CDR3 is made up of 13 amino acids. V lost 9 bases and J 0 bases, leaving 11 bases between the germline ends. In nucleotides, the CDR3 is TGTGCCAGTTCTCTTCGCGCTAACTATGGCTACACCTTC. As protein: CASSLRANYGYTF.